This T cell receptor beta chain appears in the sequencing data of a study of blood T cell repertoires in COVID-19. Looking at the study overall: Samples of COVID-19 (acute and convalescent) were obtained from the United States, Italy and Spain.

Sequencing was performed with immunoSEQ multiplex PCR; in TCRdb, only in-frame clones are kept and a portion is missing. Counted here are more than 150,000 clones, approximately 86% occurring once; the ten biggest clones make up roughly 0.57%. The CDR3 spans 14 residues. V lost 3 bases, J lost 6 bases, and 15 bases lay in between. The germline gives CDR1 DFQATT, CDR2 SNEGSKA (reference sequence). This rearrangement joins TRBV20-1 to TRBJ2-1; possible D gene TRBD2, 5 bases. Sample: peripheral blood. This TCR was sampled from a man aged 55 to 70 with COVID-19, enrolled during active disease. The CDR3 reads CSASLRERLNEQFF. CDR3 DNA sequence: TGCAGTGCTAGTTTGAGGGAGAGGCTCAATGAGCAGTTCTTC.